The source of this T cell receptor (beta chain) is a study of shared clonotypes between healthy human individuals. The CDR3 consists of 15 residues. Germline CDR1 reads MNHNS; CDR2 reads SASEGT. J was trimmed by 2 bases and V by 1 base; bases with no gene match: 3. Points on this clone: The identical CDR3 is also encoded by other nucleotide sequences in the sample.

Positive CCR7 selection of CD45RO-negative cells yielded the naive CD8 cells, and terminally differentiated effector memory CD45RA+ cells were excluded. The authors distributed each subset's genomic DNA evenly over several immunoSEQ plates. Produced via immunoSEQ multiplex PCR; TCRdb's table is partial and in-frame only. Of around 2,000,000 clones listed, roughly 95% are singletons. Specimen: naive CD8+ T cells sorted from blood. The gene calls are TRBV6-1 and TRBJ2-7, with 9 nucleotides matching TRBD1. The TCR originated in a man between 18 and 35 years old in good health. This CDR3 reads CASSEGGQGPYEQYF. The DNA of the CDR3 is TGTGCCAGCAGTGAAGGGGGACAGGGACCCTACGAGCAGTACTTC.